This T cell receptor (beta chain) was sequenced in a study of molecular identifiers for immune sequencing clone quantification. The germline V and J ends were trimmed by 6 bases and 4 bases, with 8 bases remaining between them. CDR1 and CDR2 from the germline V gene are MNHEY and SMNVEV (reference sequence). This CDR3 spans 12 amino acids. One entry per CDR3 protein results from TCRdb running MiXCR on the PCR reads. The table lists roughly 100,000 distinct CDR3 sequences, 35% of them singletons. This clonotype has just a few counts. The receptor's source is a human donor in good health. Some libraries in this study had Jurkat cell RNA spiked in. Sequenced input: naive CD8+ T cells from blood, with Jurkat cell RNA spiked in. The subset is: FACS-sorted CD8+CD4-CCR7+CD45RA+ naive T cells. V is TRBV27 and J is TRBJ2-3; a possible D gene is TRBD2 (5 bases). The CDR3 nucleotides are TGTGCCAGCAGACTAGAATCAGATACGCAGTATTTT. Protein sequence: CASRLESDTQYF.